This TCR beta chain was identified in a study of T-cell reconstitution after alpha-beta-depleted transplantation in children. Researchers prepared the TCRbeta library using unique molecular identifiers, the study reports. TCRdb recomputed calls from the PCR reads with MiXCR, one row per CDR3 protein. The table includes around 100,000 distinct CDR3 sequences, over 9% detected once. The CDR3 has 11 amino acids. Germline V gene sequence: CDR1 SGDLS, CDR2 YYNGEE. Trimming pared 4 bases from V and 10 bases from J, leaving 9 bases between. The source material was PBMCs, sampled before TCRalphabeta/CD19-depleted stem cell transplant. The TCR was taken from a boy aged 2 to 10 with acute lymphoblastic leukemia, due to receive a stem cell transplant. This chain links TRBV9 with TRBJ2-1; D may be TRBD1 (5 bases). CDR3 nucleotide sequence: TGTGCCAGCAGCTCAGGGCGAGAGCAGTTCTTC. Translating gives CASSSGREQFF.